This paragraph covers one T cell receptor beta chain sequence. This sample was included in a study of blood T cell repertoires in COVID-19. Whole-study context: Acute and convalescent COVID-19 samples came from the United States, Italy and Spain. From T cells, B-cell-depleted T cells, or PBMCs came the material, which was cDNA or gDNA.

V was pared by 2 bases and J by 4 bases, with 8 bases between. CDR1 and CDR2 from the germline V gene are GTSNPN and SVGIG (reference sequence). The CDR3 totals 12 residues. This table comes from immunoSEQ multiplex PCR, and its TCRdb copy is limited to in-frame clones, with some not included. The sample lists about 150,000 clones, approximately 83% seen once, with approximately 2% in the top ten. The source material was peripheral blood. The gene calls are TRBV30 and TRBJ1-2; maybe TRBD1 (5 bases). This TCR was recovered from a woman of 80 years or more with acute or convalescent COVID-19. The CDR3 region is CAWSTDIYGYTF. CDR3 DNA: TGTGCCTGGAGTACGGACATCTATGGCTACACCTTC.